What follows are 17 T cell receptor beta chains derived from one specimen sequenced in a study of cytomegalovirus exposure and HLA in healthy donors. Repertoires were generated with immunoSEQ multiplex PCR, while TCRdb's copy carries only in-frame clones and drops some. In the table there are tens of thousands of clones, roughly 93% of which are singletons. The sequencing sample was made of PBMCs. These TCRs come from a young man in good health and CMV-seronegative.

The chain joins TRBV7-9 to TRBJ2-7, with 11 bases matching TRBD1. The CDR3 length is 13 residues. Trimming at V came to 10 bases and at J to 7 bases, leaving 9 bases not matched to a gene. From germline, CDR1 is SEHNR and CDR2 FQNEAQ (reference sequence). The CDR3 protein is CATTTGTGGEQYF. Here the CDR3 DNA reads TGTGCCACCACTACCGGGACAGGGGGTGAGCAGTACTTC.

In this sample, this clone turned up a few times. The rearrangement uses TRBV6-1 and TRBJ2-1; no clear D. The germline V and J ends were trimmed by 3 bases and 6 bases, with 6 bases remaining between them. The CDR3 is 12 residues long. Germline V gene data show CDR1 as MNHNS and CDR2 as SASEGT. CDR3 DNA sequence: TGTGCCAGCAGTGATCTATCCAATGAGCAGTTCTTC. It translates to CASSDLSNEQFF.

V and J are TRBV7-9 and TRBJ2-5, with no clear D. The CDR3 totals 11 residues. Germline V gene data show CDR1 as SEHNR and CDR2 as FQNEAQ (reference sequence). V lost 7 bases, J lost 3 bases, and 6 bases lay in between. CDR3 in DNA: TGTGCCAGCACTTACAAAGAGACCCAGTACTTC. Amino acid sequence: CASTYKETQYF.

The chain carries TRBV21-1 and TRBJ2-7; the D call in the table, TRBD1, was not verified against the DNA. TRBV21-1 is an annotated pseudogene. The CDR3 has 17 residues. CDR3 bases: TGTGCCAGCAGCAAAGTGCGGGAACAGGGGAGTACGTCTGAGCAGTACTTC. Residues: CASSKVREQGSTSEQYF.

This chain uses TRBV6-5 with TRBJ2-3, with D tentatively TRBD1 (5 bases). Trimming removed 6 bases from V and 3 bases from J, with 7 bases in between. The CDR3 sequence is 12 residues long. Looked up from germline, CDR1 is MNHEY and CDR2 is SVGAGI. The CDR3 nucleotides read TGTGCCAGCAGCAGGGATACAGATACGCAGTATTTT. Its protein is CASSRDTDTQYF.

The rearrangement links TRBV28 to TRBJ1-1; 7 bases fit TRBD1. J gave up 11 bases and V 7 bases, and 13 bases lay outside the gene matches. The CDR3 loop spans 13 amino acids. Germline V gene data show CDR1 as MDHEN and CDR2 as SYDVKM. The CDR3 region is CASTSNRGVAAFF. The CDR3, as DNA: TGTGCCAGCACCTCCAACAGGGGTGTTGCGGCTTTCTTT.

Only one count was recorded for this clone. The V gene is TRBV19, the J gene TRBJ2-2; a possible D gene is TRBD2 (6 bases). This CDR3 comprises 14 residues. CDR1 and CDR2 from the germline V gene are LNHDA and SQIVND (reference sequence). V was pared by 5 bases and J by 6 bases, with 13 bases between. CDR3 sequence (DNA): TGTGCCAGTAGTCTCGAGCGGGCGCCCGGGGAGCTGTTTTTT. Translation gives CASSLERAPGELFF. Combining the CDR3 with reference TRBV19 and TRBJ2-2 gives the whole variable domain DGGITQSPKYLFRKEGQNVTLSCEQNLNHDAMYWYRQDPGQGLRLIYYSQIVNDFQKGDIAEGYSVSREKKESFPLTVTSAQKNPTAFYLCASSLERAPGELFFGEGSRLTVL.

The genes are TRBV6-6 and TRBJ1-2; D gene uncertain. Germline lookup yields CDR1 MNHNY and CDR2 SVGAGI (reference sequence). This CDR3 region has 13 residues. The V and J ends lost 6 bases and 2 bases respectively, with 10 bases between them. The CDR3 sequence is CASRVTENYGYTF. For the CDR3, the DNA is TGTGCCAGCAGGGTAACTGAAAACTATGGCTACACCTTC.

The gene calls are TRBV4-1 and TRBJ2-7, with TRBD2 identical over 9 bases. Germline lookup yields CDR1 MGHRA and CDR2 YSYEKL. The CDR3 runs 18 residues. The V segment lost 2 bases and the J segment 7 bases; nucleotides outside the gene matches: 18. The CDR3 DNA is TGCGCCAGCAGCCAATTAGCCTCTAGTAGCGGGAGCCCCTGGGAGCAGTACTTC. It yields the protein CASSQLASSSGSPWEQYF.

The gene calls are TRBV27 and TRBJ2-7; TRBD1 is a possible D gene (7 bases). Trimming stripped 6 bases from V and 3 bases from J, with 18 bases between. Germline assignment: CDR1 MNHEY and CDR2 SMNVEV (reference sequence). The CDR3 extends over 15 amino acids. The CDR3 nucleotides are TGTGCCAGCAGAACCGAGGAGGGGGCTATCTACGAGCAGTACTTC. It translates to CASRTEEGAIYEQYF.

The chain couples TRBV6-5 to TRBJ1-1; TRBD1 is a possible D gene (6 bases). This CDR3 comprises 14 residues. The V end lost 8 bases, the J end lost 4 bases, and 17 bases lay between the germline ends. CDR1 and CDR2 from the germline V gene are MNHEY and SVGAGI. The chain's CDR3 is CASGLQGGGTEAFF. As DNA, the CDR3 is TGTGCCAGCGGTTTACAGGGTGGAGGCACTGAAGCTTTCTTT.

The rearrangement joins TRBV6-5 to TRBJ2-1, with D maybe TRBD2 (5 bases). The CDR3 is made up of 12 amino acids. CDR1 is MNHEY and CDR2 is SVGAGI in the germline V gene. The germline V and J ends were trimmed by 6 bases and 3 bases, with 6 bases remaining between them. The CDR3 coding sequence is TGTGCCAGCAGCCGGGACTACAATGAGCAGTTCTTC. Protein: CASSRDYNEQFF.

This chain connects TRBV18 to TRBJ1-1; TRBD1 might be the D (5 bases). Germline-derived CDR1 and CDR2 are KGHSH and LQKENI. There are 13 residues in the CDR3. V gave up 3 bases and J gave up 4 bases, with 9 bases separating them. CDR3 in DNA: TGTGCCAGCTCACCGATGGGGGGCACTGAAGCTTTCTTT. Its protein is CASSPMGGTEAFF.

The rearrangement uses TRBV4-2 and TRBJ2-3; D not certain. V lost 0 bases and J 3 bases, leaving 7 bases between the germline ends. Looked up from germline, CDR1 is LGHNA and CDR2 is YNFKEQ. The CDR3 spans 14 residues. The CDR3 protein is CASSQDRVTDTQYF. The DNA of the CDR3 is TGTGCCAGCAGCCAAGATCGGGTTACAGATACGCAGTATTTT.

This clone was counted once. The chain uses TRBV29-1 and TRBJ2-5; D is possibly TRBD2 (5 bases). Germline V lookup: CDR1 SQVTM, CDR2 ANQGSEA. With 3 bases removed from V and 4 bases from J, the gap between germline ends came to 9 bases. The CDR3 sequence is 12 residues long. The CDR3 DNA follows: TGCAGCGTTGATCGGCTAGCAGAGACCCAGTACTTC. Translating gives CSVDRLAETQYF.

The chain joins TRBV7-9 to TRBJ1-2, with D tentatively TRBD1 (5 bases). V shed 5 bases and J shed 5 bases, with 18 bases lying between them. The CDR3 contains 15 residues. Per the germline V gene, CDR1 is SEHNR and CDR2 is FQNEAQ (reference sequence). CDR3 DNA sequence: TGTGCCAGCAGCGAACCGACGCAGGGTCAGTATGGCTACACCTTC. Residues: CASSEPTQGQYGYTF.

The chain is built from TRBV19 and TRBJ1-4; D unclear. Germline lookup yields CDR1 LNHDA and CDR2 SQIVND (reference sequence). V was trimmed by 5 bases and J by 0 bases, leaving 13 bases between them. CDR3 size: 16 residues. Here the CDR3 DNA reads TGTGCCAGTAGTTCGGTCGGTACTGCAACTAATGAAAAACTGTTTTTT. Encoded protein: CASSSVGTATNEKLFF.